The text below deals with one T cell receptor beta chain. Its antigen is currently unknown. The data are from a study of cytomegalovirus exposure and HLA in healthy donors. Whole-study results and caveats: Sequencing likely caused a cluster of highly shared sequence variants.

Researchers ran the PCR with 60 Vbeta and 13 Jbeta primers. This table comes from immunoSEQ multiplex PCR, and its TCRdb copy is limited to in-frame clones, with some not included. The sample records 60,000 or so clones, 65% to 80% being singletons. This clonotype was obtained from a man between 40 and 49 years old in good health and CMV-seropositive. What was sequenced was PBMCs.

CDR3: CAWTPLGVAGGSYTF. The CDR3 nucleotides are TGTGCCTGGACCCCACTCGGGGTTGCAGGAGGAAGCTACACCTTC. The chain joins TRBV30 to TRBJ1-2, with D uncertain. Germline loops: CDR1 GTSNPN, CDR2 SVGIG (reference sequence). The ends were cut back, 4 bases at V and 9 bases at J, with 24 bases in the middle. The CDR3 loop spans 15 amino acids.